This T cell receptor (beta chain) was identified in a study of spatial heterogeneity in lung cancer. Study-wide background: Fewer alpha-chain than beta-chain sequences were consistently detected.

The sample's time point: sample taken at primary tumor resection. Sequencing was performed on whole RNA extracted from tumor and nontumor lung tissue, or from frozen PBMC, and the material was left unsorted. CDR1 and CDR2 from the germline V gene are MNHEY and SVGEGT. After removal of 6 bases from V and 10 bases from J, the junction contained 9 bases not matched to a gene. This CDR3 is built from 14 residues. Many counts were recorded for this clonotype. A unique molecular identifier was carried by every single TCR cDNA molecule. TCRdb re-analysed the 5' RACE reads in MiXCR, keeping a single row per CDR3 protein. The sample consists of under 30,000 distinct CDR3 sequences, about 5.1% of them appearing once.

This chain joins TRBV6-2 or TRBV6-3 and TRBJ2-3; 11 bases match TRBD2. The receptor comes from a male donor with early-stage non-small cell lung cancer. The sequencing used PBMCs, collected at surgery. The DNA of the CDR3 is TGTGCCAGCAGACCTAGCGGGGGGCTCTCCCCGCAGTATTTT. It is translated as CASRPSGGLSPQYF.